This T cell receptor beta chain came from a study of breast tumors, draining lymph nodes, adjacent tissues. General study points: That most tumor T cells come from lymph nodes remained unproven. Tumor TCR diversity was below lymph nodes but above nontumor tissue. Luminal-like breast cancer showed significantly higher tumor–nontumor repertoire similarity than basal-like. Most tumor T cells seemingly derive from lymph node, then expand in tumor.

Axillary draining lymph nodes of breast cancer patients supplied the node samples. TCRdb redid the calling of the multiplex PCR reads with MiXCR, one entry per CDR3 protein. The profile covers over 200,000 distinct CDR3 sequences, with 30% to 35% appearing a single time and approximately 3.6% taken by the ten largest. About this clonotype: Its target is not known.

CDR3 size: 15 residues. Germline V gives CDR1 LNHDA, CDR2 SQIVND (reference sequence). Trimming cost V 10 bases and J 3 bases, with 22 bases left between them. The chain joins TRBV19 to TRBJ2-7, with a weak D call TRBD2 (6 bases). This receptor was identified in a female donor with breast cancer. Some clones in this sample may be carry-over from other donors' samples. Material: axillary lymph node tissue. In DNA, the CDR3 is TGTGCCACCATGGACGGGGGACCGGGGAGCTACGAGCAGTACTTC. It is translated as CATMDGGPGSYEQYF.